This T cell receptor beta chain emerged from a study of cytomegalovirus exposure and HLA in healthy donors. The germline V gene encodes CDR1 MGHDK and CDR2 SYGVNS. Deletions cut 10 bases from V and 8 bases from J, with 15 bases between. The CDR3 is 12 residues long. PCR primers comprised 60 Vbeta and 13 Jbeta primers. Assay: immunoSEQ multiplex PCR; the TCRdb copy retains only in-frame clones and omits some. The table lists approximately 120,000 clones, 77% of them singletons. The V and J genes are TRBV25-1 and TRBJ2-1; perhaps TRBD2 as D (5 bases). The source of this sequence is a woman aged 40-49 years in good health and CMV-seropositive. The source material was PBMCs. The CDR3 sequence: CAIQGYSDEQFF. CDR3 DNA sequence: TGTGCCATCCAAGGCTATAGCGATGAGCAGTTCTTC. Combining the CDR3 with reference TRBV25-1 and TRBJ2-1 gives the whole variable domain EADIYQTPRYLVIGTGKKITLECSQTMGHDKMYWYQQDPGMELHLIHYSYGVNSTEKGDLSSESTVSRIRTEHFPLTLESARPSHTSQYLCAIQGYSDEQFFGPGTRLTVL.